The present TCR beta chain was sequenced within a study of long-term antiretroviral therapy in people with HIV. The study's findings and limits: With ART, diversity went up but was still lower than in transplant donor controls.

Comments on this clone: Its antigen is unidentified.

It was version v3.0 of the immunoSEQ assay that was run at survey level. Repertoires were generated with immunoSEQ multiplex PCR, while TCRdb's copy carries only in-frame clones and drops some. The table has around 15,000 clones, around 89% seen once. This CDR3 spans 14 amino acids. The germline V gene has CDR1 SGDLS and CDR2 YYNGEE. V lost 0 bases to trimming and J lost 2 bases, with 8 bases between them. Sequencing used unsorted PBMCs, obtained 0.7 years before starting antiretroviral therapy. This receptor was obtained from a man aged 45-65 years with HIV. The gene calls are TRBV9 and TRBJ1-2; D is uncertain. As DNA, the CDR3 is TGTGCCAGCAGCGTAGGTGTTACCAACTATGGCTACACCTTC. Encoded protein: CASSVGVTNYGYTF.